This is a list of T cell receptor beta chains from one sample in a study of CD4 T cells in relation to SARS-CoV-2 and coronaviruses. TCRdb's table, derived via immunoSEQ multiplex PCR, lists solely in-frame clones and lacks some. The profile shows some 65,000 clones, about 90% of them singletons. The sequenced material came from memory CD4+ T cells from PBMCs. These receptors were obtained from a human donor in good health. The CDR3 runs from the conserved cysteine through the conserved F or W. A D gene is named only where the DNA matches it firmly. Only part of the rows carry a size: once, few, many, or a class if the clone is expanded.

j_call | v_call | clone_size | d_call | cdr3_aa | cdr3_nt
TRBJ1-5 | TRBV4-2 | few | TRBD1 | CASRGTVGDQPQHF | TGTGCCAGCAGGGGGACAGTAGGCGATCAGCCCCAGCATTTT
TRBJ2-1 | TRBV6-1 | - | - | CASQRDSVYNEQFF | TGTGCCAGTCAGAGGGACTCTGTCTACAATGAGCAGTTCTTC
TRBJ2-3 | TRBV7-2 | - | TRBD1 | CASSFQGVGADTQYF | TGTGCCAGCAGCTTTCAGGGGGTAGGGGCGGATACGCAGTATTTT
TRBJ1-4 | TRBV4-1 | - | - | CASSQGTRGEKLFF | TGCGCCAGCAGCCAAGGAACGAGGGGAGAAAAACTGTTTTTT
TRBJ2-2 | TRBV24-1 | - | TRBD1 | CATSDISGTGGGELFF | TGTGCCACCAGTGATATCTCCGGGACAGGTGGCGGGGAGCTGTTTTTT
TRBJ2-2 | TRBV6-5 | - | - | CASSYSFLGGTGELFF | TGTGCCAGCAGTTACTCGTTTTTGGGGGGAACCGGGGAGCTGTTTTTT
TRBJ2-5 | TRBV6-6 | - | TRBD2 | CASRGGTGGGETQYF | TGTGCCAGCAGGGGGGGAACGGGAGGGGGGGAGACCCAGTACTTC
TRBJ1-6 | TRBV6-1 | - | - | CASSDITGSSYNSPLHF | TGTGCCAGCAGTGATATAACAGGGAGCTCCTATAATTCACCCCTCCACTTT
TRBJ1-5 | TRBV3-1/TRBV3-2 | - | - | CASSQNNGNQPQHF | TGTGCCAGCAGCCAGAATAATGGCAATCAGCCCCAGCATTTT
TRBJ1-1 | TRBV1 | - | - | CTSSQDLKCGGGTEAFF | TGCACCAGCAGCCAAGATCTAAAGTGTGGGGGGGGAACTGAAGCTTTCTTT
TRBJ2-5 | TRBV5-1 | once | - | CASSSDPGVQTQYF | TGCGCCAGCAGCTCGGACCCAGGGGTACAGACCCAGTACTTC
TRBJ1-2 | TRBV7-2 | - | TRBD1 | CASTHTWRDRGGDYGYTF | TGTGCCAGCACCCATACTTGGAGGGACAGGGGAGGCGACTATGGCTACACCTTC
TRBJ1-3 | TRBV3-1/TRBV3-2 | - | - | CASSSQGGGNTIYF | TGTGCCAGCAGCTCCCAGGGAGGCGGAAACACCATATATTTT
TRBJ1-5 | TRBV19 | - | - | CASSGDGSGQPQHF | TGTGCCAGTAGTGGGGACGGGAGCGGGCAGCCCCAGCATTTT
TRBJ2-7 | TRBV28 | - | TRBD1 | CASSSTDRVEYEQYF | TGTGCCAGCAGTTCTACGGACAGGGTGGAGTACGAGCAGTACTTC
TRBJ1-3 | TRBV28 | - | - | CASSATGYGNTIYF | TGTGCCAGCAGCGCCACAGGGTATGGAAACACCATATATTTT
TRBJ1-1 | TRBV5-1 | - | TRBD1 | CASSLTGAGDQAFF | TGCGCCAGCAGCTTGACAGGGGCGGGAGATCAAGCTTTCTTT
TRBJ1-1 | TRBV7-9 | once | TRBD1 | CASSAPGTANTEAFF | TGTGCCAGCAGCGCGCCCGGGACAGCGAACACTGAAGCTTTCTTT
TRBJ1-4 | TRBV5-1 | - | - | CASSTGSLTNEKLFF | TGCGCCAGCAGCACCGGGAGCCTAACTAATGAAAAACTGTTTTTT
TRBJ2-7 | TRBV5-1 | - | - | CASSLGTVAYEQYF | TGCGCCAGCAGCTTAGGGACCGTAGCCTACGAGCAGTACTTC
TRBJ1-1 | TRBV7-6 | - | - | CASSSGQSGSEAFF | TGTGCCAGCAGCTCCGGACAGAGTGGGTCTGAAGCTTTCTTT
TRBJ2-7 | TRBV5-4 | - | - | CASSLRQTRTFVGSSYEQYF | TGTGCCAGCAGCTTGAGGCAGACTAGGACGTTCGTGGGAAGCTCCTACGAGCAGTACTTC
TRBJ2-7 | TRBV18 | few | - | CASSPTADYEQYF | TGTGCCAGCTCACCGACGGCTGACTACGAGCAGTACTTC
TRBJ2-7 | TRBV4-1 | - | TRBD2 | CASSRLAQSYEQYF | TGCGCCAGCAGCCGACTAGCCCAGTCCTACGAGCAGTACTTC